These T cell receptor beta chains were read from a single sample in a study of cytomegalovirus exposure and HLA in healthy donors. Using immunoSEQ multiplex PCR, the repertoire was profiled, and TCRdb retains in-frame clones only, with some absent. The sample holds about 150,000 clones; approximately 79% are singletons and the top ten take 1.7%. Specimen: PBMCs. Every receptor here comes from a woman aged 25 to 45 in good health and CMV-seronegative. CDR3s include the opening cysteine and the closing phenylalanine or tryptophan. D genes are given only for firm matches. Only some rows state a clone size, as once, few, many or a class for expanded clones.

clone_size | j_call | d_call | v_call | cdr3_aa | cdr3_nt
NA | TRBJ2-7 | TRBD1 | TRBV5-6 | CASSDWTGGRYEQYF | TGTGCCAGCAGCGACTGGACAGGGGGTCGTTACGAGCAGTACTTC
NA | TRBJ2-1 | NA | TRBV4-2 | CASSQEWGGASYNEQFF | TGTGCCAGCAGCCAAGAATGGGGGGGGGCATCCTACAATGAGCAGTTCTTC
once | TRBJ1-1 | NA | TRBV23-1 | CASSQWLVGDTEAFF | TGCGCCAGCAGTCAATGGCTCGTAGGGGACACTGAAGCTTTCTTT
NA | TRBJ1-2 | NA | TRBV27 | CASSFAGSYGYTF | TGTGCCAGCAGTTTCGCAGGCTCCTATGGCTACACCTTC
NA | TRBJ2-7 | NA | TRBV28 | CASSERSYEQYF | TGTGCCAGCAGCGAGCGCTCCTACGAGCAGTACTTC
NA | TRBJ2-2 | TRBD1 | TRBV6-5 | CASSYSPGQGHGELFF | TGTGCCAGCAGTTACTCTCCGGGACAGGGGCACGGGGAGCTGTTTTTT
NA | TRBJ1-1 | TRBD1 | TRBV5-4 | CASSLPGTGGTEAFF | TGTGCCAGCAGCCTCCCTGGGACAGGGGGAACTGAAGCTTTCTTT
NA | TRBJ1-2 | TRBD1 | TRBV10-3 | CASRGTGQTDKGYTF | TGTGCCAGCCGCGGGACAGGACAAACTGATAAGGGCTACACCTTC
NA | TRBJ2-3 | NA | TRBV19 | CASRAGDTQYF | TGTGCCAGTAGGGCTGGAGATACGCAGTATTTT
NA | TRBJ2-5 | NA | TRBV7-8 | CASSLQGIGETQYF | TGTGCCAGCAGCTTACAGGGGATTGGAGAGACCCAGTACTTC